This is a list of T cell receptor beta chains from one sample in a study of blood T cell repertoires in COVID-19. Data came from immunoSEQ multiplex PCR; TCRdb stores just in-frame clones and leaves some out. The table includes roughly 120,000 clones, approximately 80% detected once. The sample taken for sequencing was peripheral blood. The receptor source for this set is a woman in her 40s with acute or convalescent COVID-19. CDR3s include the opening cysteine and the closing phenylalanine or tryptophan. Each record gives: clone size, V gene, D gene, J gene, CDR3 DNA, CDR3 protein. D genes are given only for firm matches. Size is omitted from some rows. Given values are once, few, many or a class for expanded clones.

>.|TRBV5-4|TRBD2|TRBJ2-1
TGTGCCAGCAGTTTGGGGGGGGGACTAGCGGACAATGAGCAGTTCTTC
CASSLGGGLADNEQFF
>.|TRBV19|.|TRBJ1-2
TGTGCCAGTAGTATAGCTGTTCGGGAAAATGGCTACACCTTC
CASSIAVRENGYTF
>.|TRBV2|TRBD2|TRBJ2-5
TGTGCCAGCTCCTGGCGGGGGGGACGGGAGACCCAGTACTTC
CASSWRGGRETQYF
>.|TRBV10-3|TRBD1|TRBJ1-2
TGTGCCACCAAAGGGGCGACAGGGGTTGGCCCTGGCTACACCTTC
CATKGATGVGPGYTF
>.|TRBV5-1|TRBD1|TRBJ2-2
TGCGCCAGCAGTAGTACAGGGGGCAGGGCGAACACCGGGGAGCTGTTTTTT
CASSSTGGRANTGELFF
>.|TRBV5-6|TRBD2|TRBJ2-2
TGTGCCAGCAGCTTACTAGCGGGGGCGAACACCGGGGAGCTGTTTTTT
CASSLLAGANTGELFF
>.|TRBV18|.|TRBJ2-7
TGTGCCAGCTCATCCCGGGACAACTACGAGCAGTACTTC
CASSSRDNYEQYF
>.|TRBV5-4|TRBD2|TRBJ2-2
TGTGCCAGCAGCTTACCCGGGAGGCTCGGGGAGCTGTTTTTT
CASSLPGRLGELFF
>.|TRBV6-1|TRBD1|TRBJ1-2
TGTGCCAGCAGTGAAGCGGGCAACAGGGGAGAGTATGGCTACACCTTC
CASSEAGNRGEYGYTF
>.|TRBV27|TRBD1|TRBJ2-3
TGTGCCAGCGGGGGAGGGACAGGGGAAACAGATACGCAGTATTTT
CASGGGTGETDTQYF
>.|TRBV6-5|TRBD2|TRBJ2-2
TGTGCCAGCCGCCCTAGCGGGGGGGCCGGCGGGGAGCTGTTTTTT
CASRPSGGAGGELFF
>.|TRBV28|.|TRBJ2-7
TGTGCCAGCAGTCCCCCGGTGGGGAGCTCCTACGAGCAGTACTTC
CASSPPVGSSYEQYF
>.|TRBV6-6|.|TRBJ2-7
TGTGCCAGCATACGGGACACGAGCTCCTACGAGCAGTACTTC
CASIRDTSSYEQYF
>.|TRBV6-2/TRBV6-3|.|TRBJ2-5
TGTGCCAGCAGTTACACGGGGTTACGAGAGACCCAGTACTTC
CASSYTGLRETQYF
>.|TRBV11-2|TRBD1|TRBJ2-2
TGTGCCAGCAGCTGGGGGACAGTGAACACCGGGGAGCTGTTTTTT
CASSWGTVNTGELFF
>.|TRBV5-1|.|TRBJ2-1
TGCGCCAGCAGCTTGGATGCAGGAGGTCTGAATGAGCAGTTCTTC
CASSLDAGGLNEQFF
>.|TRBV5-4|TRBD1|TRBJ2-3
TGTGCCAGCAGCTTGTTCGTCAGGGGGAACACAGATACGCAGTATTTT
CASSLFVRGNTDTQYF
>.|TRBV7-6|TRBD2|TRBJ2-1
TGTGCCAGCAGCTTTAGCGGGGGGGCCGTATATGAGCAGTTCTTC
CASSFSGGAVYEQFF
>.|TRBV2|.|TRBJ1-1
TGTGCCAGCAGTGGGGAGATTAACACTGAAGCTTTCTTT
CASSGEINTEAFF
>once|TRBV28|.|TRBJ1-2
TGTGCCAGCAGTCAAGACAGCCGCTATGGCTACACCTTC
CASSQDSRYGYTF
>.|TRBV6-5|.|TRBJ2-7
TGTGCCAGCAGTTACTCAGCACAGGGCTCCTACGAGCAGTACTTC
CASSYSAQGSYEQYF
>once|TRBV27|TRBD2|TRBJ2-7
TGTGCCAGCAGACTGGGGACTAGCGGGGCCTACGAGCAGTACTTC
CASRLGTSGAYEQYF
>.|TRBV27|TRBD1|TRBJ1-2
TGTGCCAGCAGAAGCTACCGGGACAGGGGCAATGGCTACACCTTC
CASRSYRDRGNGYTF
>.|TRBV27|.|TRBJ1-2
TGTGCCAGCAGCCATGGAGACAGCTATGGCTACACCTTC
CASSHGDSYGYTF
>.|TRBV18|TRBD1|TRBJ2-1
TGTGCCAGCTCACCTGCCGGGACAGGGGGCTACAATGAGCAGTTCTTC
CASSPAGTGGYNEQFF
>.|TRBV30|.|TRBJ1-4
TGTGCCTACCAATATCTAGGGGGAACTCTGGAAAAACTGTTTTTT
CAYQYLGGTLEKLFF
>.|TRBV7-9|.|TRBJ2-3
TGTGCCAGCAGCTTAATTGGGCTTGGTGGTCTCCAAGGCGATACGCAGTATTTT
CASSLIGLGGLQGDTQYF
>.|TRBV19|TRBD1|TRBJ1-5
TGTGCCAGTAGCGCCGGGACAGGGATCAATCAGCCCCAGCATTTT
CASSAGTGINQPQHF
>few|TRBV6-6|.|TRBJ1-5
TGTGCCAGCAGTTTTACGGAGGGCAATCAGCCCCAGCATTTT
CASSFTEGNQPQHF
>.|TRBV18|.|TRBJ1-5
TGTGCCAGCTCGTCAGGGAGGGATCAGCCCCAGCATTTT
CASSSGRDQPQHF
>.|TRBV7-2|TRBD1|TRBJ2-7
TGTGCCAGCAGCTCCCAGGGGACAGGGATAACCGAGCAGTACTTC
CASSSQGTGITEQYF
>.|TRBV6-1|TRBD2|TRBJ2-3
TGTGCCAGCAGTGAAGAGCAGGTGGCTAGCGGGGGGGCCAGGCCAGATACGCAGTATTTT
CASSEEQVASGGARPDTQYF
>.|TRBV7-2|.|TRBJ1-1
TGTGCCAGCAGTCCCCGGGGGGCTGGGACTGAAGCTTTCTTT
CASSPRGAGTEAFF
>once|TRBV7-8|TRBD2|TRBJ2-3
TGTGCCAGCAGCCCGGGGGGGAGGGTAGATACGCAGTATTTT
CASSPGGRVDTQYF
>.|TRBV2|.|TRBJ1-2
TGTGCCAGCAGTAGGAGGAACTATGGCTACACCTTC
CASSRRNYGYTF
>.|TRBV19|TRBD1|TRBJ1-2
TGTGCCAGTACCTCACAGGGGGGGGACTATGGCTACACCTTC
CASTSQGGDYGYTF
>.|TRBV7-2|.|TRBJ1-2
TGTGCCAGCAGCCAGGACTACAACAACTATGGCTACACCTTC
CASSQDYNNYGYTF
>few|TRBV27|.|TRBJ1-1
TGTGCCAGCAGTTTCCGAGGGCCGAGAAACACTGAAGCTTTCTTT
CASSFRGPRNTEAFF
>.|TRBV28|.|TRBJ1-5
TGTGCCAGCAGTTTAGCAGGGGATAGCAATCAGCCCCAGCATTTT
CASSLAGDSNQPQHF
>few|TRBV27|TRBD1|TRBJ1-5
TGTGCCAGCAGTAGGGACAGGGGACAGCCCCAGCATTTT
CASSRDRGQPQHF
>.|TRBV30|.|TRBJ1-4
TGTGCCTGGACCAAGACAGCTTCGGCTGAAAAACTGTTTTTT
CAWTKTASAEKLFF
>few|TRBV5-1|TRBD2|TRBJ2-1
TGCGCCAGCAGCTTGGTAGGTAGCGGGGGCACCTACAATGAGCAGTTCTTC
CASSLVGSGGTYNEQFF
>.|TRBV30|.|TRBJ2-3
TGTGCCTCCCGACAGGACACAGATACGCAGTATTTT
CASRQDTDTQYF
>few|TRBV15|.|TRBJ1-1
TGTGCCACCAGCAGAGATACGGGGATCGGGAACACTGAAGCTTTCTTT
CATSRDTGIGNTEAFF
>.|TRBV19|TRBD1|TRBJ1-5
TGTGCCAGTAGGGCTGGGACAGGACGGAATCAGCCCCAGCATTTT
CASRAGTGRNQPQHF
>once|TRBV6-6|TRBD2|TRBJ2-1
TGTGCCAGCAGCGATAGCGGGGGGGCGAAAAATGAGCAGTTCTTC
CASSDSGGAKNEQFF
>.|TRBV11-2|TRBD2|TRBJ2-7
TGTGCCAGCAGCTTATTCGGGAGGACTAGCGGATACTACGAGCAGTACTTC
CASSLFGRTSGYYEQYF
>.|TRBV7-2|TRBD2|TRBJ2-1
TGTGCCAGCAGCTTAGTTAGCGGGGGGCTTAGCTCCTACAATGAGCAGTTCTTC
CASSLVSGGLSSYNEQFF
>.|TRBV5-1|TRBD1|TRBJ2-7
TGCGCCAGCAGCTCTAGACAGGGTCGTGACGAGCAGTACTTC
CASSSRQGRDEQYF
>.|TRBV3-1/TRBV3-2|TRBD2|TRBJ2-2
TGTGCCAGCACCCCTATAGCGGGGAGGACCGGGGAGCTGTTTTTT
CASTPIAGRTGELFF
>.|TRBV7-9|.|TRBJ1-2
TGTGCCAGCAGTACTCAGGAGGCTGATGGCTACACCTTC
CASSTQEADGYTF
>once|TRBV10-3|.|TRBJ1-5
TGTGCCATCAGTGAGTCGAGAGCAAATCAGCCCCAGCATTTT
CAISESRANQPQHF
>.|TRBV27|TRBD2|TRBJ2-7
TGTGCCAGCAGCAGGGGTAGCGGGGAGTTCTACGAGCAGTACTTC
CASSRGSGEFYEQYF
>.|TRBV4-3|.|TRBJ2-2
TGCGCCAGCAGCGGACAGATCAACACCGGGGAGCTGTTTTTT
CASSGQINTGELFF